This T cell receptor beta chain was recovered during a study of regulatory T cells in long-lasting Graves disease. Study-wide results and caveats: The number of shared public clonotypes was higher in persistent patients (approximately 2,500) than new patients (966). When disease was persistent, TRBV28, TRBJ1-2 and TRBJ2-5 were the favored segments. Researchers reported studying only peripheral blood, not thyroid tissue.

Documented time point: newly diagnosed GD, antithyroid drugs for less than 3 months. The TCR library was made from RNA that had been extracted from PBMCs in TRIzol. Construction of the TCR beta libraries employed iRepertoire HTBI primers in conjunction with Arm-PCR of CDR3 regions. A single record per CDR3 protein comes from TCRdb applying MiXCR to the multiplex PCR reads. The table has fewer than 650,000 distinct CDR3 sequences, around 15% seen once. In the case of this clonotype: Its antigen is undetermined.

After removal of 3 bases from V and 5 bases from J, the junction contained 6 bases not matched to a gene. The CDR3 extends over 16 amino acids. The germline V gene has CDR1 LGHDT and CDR2 YNNKEL (reference sequence). These same data were also listed under a study on T cells in Graves' hyperthyroidism and ophthalmopathy. As that study records: Classification by a 13 V-J model distinguished ophthalmopathy from stable hyperthyroidism.

The material was peripheral blood mononuclear cells (PBMCs), obtained at new diagnosis, from a patient treated with antithyroid drugs. The TCR was taken from a young man with Graves disease. V usage is TRBV3-1 and J usage is TRBJ2-3, with 12 bases aligning to TRBD2. For the CDR3, the DNA is TGTGCCAGCAGCCACGGATTGGGACTAGCGGGAGATACGCAGTATTTT. It is translated as CASSHGLGLAGDTQYF.